This T cell receptor (beta chain) was identified in a study of OX40 agonist ivuxolimab in advanced cancers. Across the study: Patients undergoing dose escalation presented with hepatocellular carcinoma, melanoma, renal cell or head and neck cancer.

Method: immunoSEQ multiplex PCR; TCRdb's copy keeps in-frame clones and lacks some. This table has approximately 110,000 clones, roughly 92% appearing once. The germline V gene encodes CDR1 MNHEY and CDR2 SVGAGI. There are 13 residues in the CDR3. V lost 5 bases, J lost 6 bases, and 5 bases stayed unmatched. This specimen was CD4+ or CD8+ T cells sorted from blood, taken in a trial of the OX40 agonist ivuxolimab. This receptor was identified in an adult with an advanced solid tumor such as melanoma, head and neck, liver or kidney cancer. This sequence joins TRBV6-5 and TRBJ1-2, with 8 bases that match TRBD1. CDR3 protein: CASSMTGDDGYTF. CDR3 in DNA: TGTGCCAGCAGTATGACAGGGGATGATGGCTACACCTTC.